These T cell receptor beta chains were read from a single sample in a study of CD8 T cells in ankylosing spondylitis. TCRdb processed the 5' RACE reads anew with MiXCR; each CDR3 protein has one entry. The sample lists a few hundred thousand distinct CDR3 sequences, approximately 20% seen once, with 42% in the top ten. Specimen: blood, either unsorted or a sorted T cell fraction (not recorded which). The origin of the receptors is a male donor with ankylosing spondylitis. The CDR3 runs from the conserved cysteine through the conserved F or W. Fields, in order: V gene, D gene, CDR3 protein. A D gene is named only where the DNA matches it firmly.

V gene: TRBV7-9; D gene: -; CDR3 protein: CASSLSQELIYEQYF
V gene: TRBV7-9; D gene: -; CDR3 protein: CASSLIGGTTYEQYF
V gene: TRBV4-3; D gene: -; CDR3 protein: CASSQDLGTGETQYF
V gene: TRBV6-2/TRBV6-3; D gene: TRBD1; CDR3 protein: CASSDRATEAFF
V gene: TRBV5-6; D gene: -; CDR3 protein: CASSFGTTYNEQFF
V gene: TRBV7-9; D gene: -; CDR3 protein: CASSLVGLSVHYEQFF
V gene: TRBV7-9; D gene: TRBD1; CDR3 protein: CASSPRQGPNSGNTIYF
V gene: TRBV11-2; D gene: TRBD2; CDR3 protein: CASSLSAAGGSYEQYF
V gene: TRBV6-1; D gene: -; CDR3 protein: CASSPPGRAGELFF
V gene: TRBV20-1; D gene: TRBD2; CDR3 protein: CSARDGTRSTNEQFF
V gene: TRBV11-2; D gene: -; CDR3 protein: CASSYHSGELFF
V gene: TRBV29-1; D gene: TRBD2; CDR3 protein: CSVEGPEAGVGEQFF
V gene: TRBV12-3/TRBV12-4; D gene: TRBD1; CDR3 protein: CASSPPGQIYEQYF
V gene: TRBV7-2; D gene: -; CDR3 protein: CASSSTGVPYEQYF
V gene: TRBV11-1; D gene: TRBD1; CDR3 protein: CASSGRTGEDSPLHF
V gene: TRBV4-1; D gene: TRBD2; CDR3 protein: CASSQFPPGTSYVLTF
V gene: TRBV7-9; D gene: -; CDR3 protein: CASSLGLIPYEQYF
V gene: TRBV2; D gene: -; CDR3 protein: CASSEHAYNPPLHF
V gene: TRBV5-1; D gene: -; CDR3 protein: CASSQESGTTRGYGYTF
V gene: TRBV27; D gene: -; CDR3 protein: CASSFDVGGQQYF
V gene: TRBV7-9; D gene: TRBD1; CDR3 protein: CASAGGPNEKLFF
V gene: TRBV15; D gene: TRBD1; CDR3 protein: CAASGTDHTEAFF
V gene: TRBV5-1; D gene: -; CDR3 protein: CASRPGLSDTEAFF
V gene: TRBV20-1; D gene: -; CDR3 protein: CSATSGPSQETQYF
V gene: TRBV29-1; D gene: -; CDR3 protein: CSVVSETQYF
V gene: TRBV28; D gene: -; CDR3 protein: CASSLSSPYEQYF
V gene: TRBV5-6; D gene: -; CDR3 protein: CASSLLAWETQYF
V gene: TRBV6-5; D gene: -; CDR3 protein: CASSYSPVSYNSPLHF
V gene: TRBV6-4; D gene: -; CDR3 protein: CASSDDYGYTF
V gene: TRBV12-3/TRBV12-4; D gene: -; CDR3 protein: CASSSRGSTPEQFF
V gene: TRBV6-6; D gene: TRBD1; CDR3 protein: CASSAGTENGYTF
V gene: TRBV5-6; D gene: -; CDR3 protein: CASSLGTGAGMGYEQYF
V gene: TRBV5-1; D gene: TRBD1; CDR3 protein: CASRSGTGGVETQYF
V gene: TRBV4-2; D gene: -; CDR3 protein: CASSPDRLSYEQYF
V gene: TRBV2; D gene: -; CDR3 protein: CASKGFQETQYF
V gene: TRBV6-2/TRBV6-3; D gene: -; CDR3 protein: CASSYWGTEAFF
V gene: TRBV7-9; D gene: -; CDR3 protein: CASSTDYSSYNEQFF
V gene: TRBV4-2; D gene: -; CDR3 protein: CASSQDQGGYGYTF
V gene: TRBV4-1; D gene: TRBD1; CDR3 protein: CASSHDPGTGRTGELFF
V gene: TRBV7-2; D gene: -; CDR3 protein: CASSLYGNRAYNEQFF
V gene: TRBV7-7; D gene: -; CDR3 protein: CASSFSPTQEQYF
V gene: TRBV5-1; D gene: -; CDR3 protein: CASSSYWGLGYEQFF
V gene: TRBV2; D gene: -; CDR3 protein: CASRQGISYEQYF
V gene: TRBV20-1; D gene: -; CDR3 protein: CSASPEAAYNEQFF
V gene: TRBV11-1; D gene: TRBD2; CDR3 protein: CASSLVREGSDEQYF
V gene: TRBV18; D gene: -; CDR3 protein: CASSPMPSGRDTQYF